These T cell receptor beta chains were read from a single sample in a study of blood T cell repertoires in COVID-19. The protocol was immunoSEQ multiplex PCR, while the TCRdb copy is restricted to in-frame clones and leaves out a portion. Among under 45,000 clones listed, approximately 90% were seen once. Sequenced sample: peripheral blood. Every receptor here comes from a man aged 35 to 55 with COVID-19, enrolled during active disease. CDR3s include the opening cysteine and the closing phenylalanine or tryptophan. Each record gives: D gene, V gene, clone size, J gene, CDR3 protein, CDR3 DNA. D genes are given only for firm matches. Clone size is given for some rows only: seen once, a few or many times, or a class if the clone is expanded.

D: TRBD2
V: TRBV2
size: NA
J: TRBJ2-1
CDR3: CASSLAGGGADEQFF
DNA: TGTGCCAGCAGCCTAGCGGGGGGCGGGGCCGATGAGCAGTTCTTC

D: NA
V: TRBV5-6
size: NA
J: TRBJ2-7
CDR3: CASSLGDNPPYEQYF
DNA: TGTGCCAGCAGCTTGGGGGACAATCCTCCCTACGAGCAGTACTTC

D: NA
V: TRBV4-1
size: NA
J: TRBJ1-2
CDR3: CASSRPRDTANYGYTF
DNA: TGCGCCAGCAGCCGACCACGGGACACAGCTAACTATGGCTACACCTTC

D: NA
V: TRBV9
size: few
J: TRBJ1-1
CDR3: CASSAEDYTEAFF
DNA: TGTGCCAGCAGCGCCGAGGATTACACTGAAGCTTTCTTT

D: NA
V: TRBV2
size: NA
J: TRBJ1-4
CDR3: CASIRELNEKLFF
DNA: TGTGCCAGCATTCGGGAACTTAATGAAAAACTGTTTTTT

D: NA
V: TRBV6-5
size: NA
J: TRBJ2-3
CDR3: CASSYSLTGGTQYF
DNA: TGTGCCAGCAGTTACTCTCTGACCGGGGGTACGCAGTATTTT

D: NA
V: TRBV5-8
size: NA
J: TRBJ2-2
CDR3: CASSYDSVDTGELFF
DNA: TGTGCCAGCAGCTACGACAGCGTCGACACCGGGGAGCTGTTTTTT

D: NA
V: TRBV2
size: NA
J: TRBJ2-7
CDR3: CASSVSGGPGGEQYF
DNA: TGTGCCAGCAGTGTAAGCGGAGGCCCAGGCGGGGAGCAGTACTTC

D: NA
V: TRBV6-5
size: NA
J: TRBJ1-1
CDR3: CASRLRGSGTEAFF
DNA: TGTGCCAGCCGCCTTAGGGGGTCGGGCACTGAAGCTTTCTTT

D: TRBD2
V: TRBV11-2
size: NA
J: TRBJ2-5
CDR3: CASSLVGGALQETQYF
DNA: TGTGCCAGCAGCTTAGTCGGGGGGGCCCTACAAGAGACCCAGTACTTC

D: NA
V: TRBV19
size: NA
J: TRBJ1-2
CDR3: CASSVPGHTNYGYTF
DNA: TGTGCCAGTAGTGTGCCGGGACACACTAACTATGGCTACACCTTC

D: NA
V: TRBV28
size: NA
J: TRBJ1-4
CDR3: CASSRMTANNEKLFF
DNA: TGTGCCAGCAGTCGCATGACAGCCAATAATGAAAAACTGTTTTTT

D: NA
V: TRBV3-1/TRBV3-2
size: NA
J: TRBJ1-6
CDR3: CASSQDRGGVSYNSPLHF
DNA: TGTGCCAGCAGCCAAGATCGCGGGGGAGTATCCTATAATTCACCCCTCCACTTT

D: TRBD1
V: TRBV6-1
size: NA
J: TRBJ1-1
CDR3: CASSESPQGARTEAFF
DNA: TGTGCCAGCAGTGAAAGCCCTCAGGGGGCGCGTACTGAAGCTTTCTTT

D: TRBD1
V: TRBV6-6
size: NA
J: TRBJ2-2
CDR3: CASSDRGPLGELFF
DNA: TGTGCCAGCAGCGACAGGGGGCCCTTAGGGGAGCTGTTTTTT

D: NA
V: TRBV9
size: NA
J: TRBJ1-2
CDR3: CASSVEGASVRGYTF
DNA: TGTGCCAGCAGCGTAGAAGGGGCCTCCGTGAGAGGCTACACCTTC